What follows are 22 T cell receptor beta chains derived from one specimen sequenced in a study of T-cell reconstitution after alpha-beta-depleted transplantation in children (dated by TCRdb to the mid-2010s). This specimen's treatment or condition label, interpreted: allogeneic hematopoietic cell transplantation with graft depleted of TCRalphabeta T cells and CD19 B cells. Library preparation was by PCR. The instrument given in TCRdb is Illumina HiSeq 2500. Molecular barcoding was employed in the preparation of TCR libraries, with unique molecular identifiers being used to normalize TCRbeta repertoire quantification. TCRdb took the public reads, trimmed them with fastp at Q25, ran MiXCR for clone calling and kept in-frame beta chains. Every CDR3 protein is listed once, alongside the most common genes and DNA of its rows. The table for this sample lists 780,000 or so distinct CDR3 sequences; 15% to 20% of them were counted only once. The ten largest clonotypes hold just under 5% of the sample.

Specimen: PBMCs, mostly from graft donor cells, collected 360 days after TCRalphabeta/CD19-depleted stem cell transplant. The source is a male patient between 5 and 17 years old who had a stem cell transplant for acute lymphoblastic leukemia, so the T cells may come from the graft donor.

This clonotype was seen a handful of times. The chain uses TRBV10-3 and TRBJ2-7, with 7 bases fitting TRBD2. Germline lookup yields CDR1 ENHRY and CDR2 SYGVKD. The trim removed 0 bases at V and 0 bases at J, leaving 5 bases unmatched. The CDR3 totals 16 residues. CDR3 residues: CAISESASGLSYEQYF. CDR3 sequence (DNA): TGTGCCATCAGTGAGTCTGCTAGCGGCCTCTCCTACGAGCAGTACTTC.

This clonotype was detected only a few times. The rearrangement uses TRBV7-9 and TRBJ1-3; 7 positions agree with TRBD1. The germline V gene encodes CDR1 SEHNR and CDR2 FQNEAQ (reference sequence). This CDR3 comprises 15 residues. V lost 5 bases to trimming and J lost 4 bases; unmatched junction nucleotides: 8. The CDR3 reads CASSPQGMWGNTIYF. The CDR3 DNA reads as TGTGCCAGCAGCCCACAGGGGATGTGGGGAAACACCATATATTTT.

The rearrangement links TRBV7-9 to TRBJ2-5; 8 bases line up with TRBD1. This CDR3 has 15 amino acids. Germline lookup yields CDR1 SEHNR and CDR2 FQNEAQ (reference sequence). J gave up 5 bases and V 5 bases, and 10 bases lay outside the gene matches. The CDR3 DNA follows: TGTGCCAGCAGCCCCCACAAGGACAGGGCGGAGACCCAGTACTTC. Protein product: CASSPHKDRAETQYF.

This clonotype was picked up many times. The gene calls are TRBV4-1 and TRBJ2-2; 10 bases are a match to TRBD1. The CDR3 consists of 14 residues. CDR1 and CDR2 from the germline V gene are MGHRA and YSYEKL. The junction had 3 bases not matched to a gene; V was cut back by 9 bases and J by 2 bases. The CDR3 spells CASGDRGNTGELFF. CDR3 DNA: TGCGCCAGTGGGGACAGGGGCAACACCGGGGAGCTGTTTTTT.

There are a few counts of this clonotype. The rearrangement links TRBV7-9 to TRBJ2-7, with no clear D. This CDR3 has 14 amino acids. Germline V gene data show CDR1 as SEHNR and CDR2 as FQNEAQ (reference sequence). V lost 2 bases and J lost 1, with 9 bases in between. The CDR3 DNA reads TGTGCCAGCAGCTTACTAGGAAATTCCTACGAGCAGTACTTC. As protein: CASSLLGNSYEQYF. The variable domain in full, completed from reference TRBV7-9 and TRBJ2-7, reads DTGVSQNPRHKITKRGQNVTFRCDPISEHNRLYWYRQTLGQGPEFLTYFQNEAQLEKSRLLSDRFSAERPKGSFSTLEIQRTEQGDSAMYLCASSLLGNSYEQYFGPGTRLTVT.

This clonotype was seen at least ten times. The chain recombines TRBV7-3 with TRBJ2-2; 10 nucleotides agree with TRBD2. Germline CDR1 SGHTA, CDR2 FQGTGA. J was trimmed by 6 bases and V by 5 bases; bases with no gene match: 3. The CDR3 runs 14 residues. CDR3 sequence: CASSILAGPGELFF. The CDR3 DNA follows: TGTGCCAGCAGCATACTAGCGGGACCCGGGGAGCTGTTTTTT. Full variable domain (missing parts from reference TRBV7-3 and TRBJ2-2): GAGVSQTPSNKVTEKGKYVELRCDPISGHTALYWYRQSLGQGPEFLIYFQGTGAADDSGLPNDRFFAVRPEGSVSTLKIQRTERGDSAVYLCASSILAGPGELFFGEGSRLTVL.

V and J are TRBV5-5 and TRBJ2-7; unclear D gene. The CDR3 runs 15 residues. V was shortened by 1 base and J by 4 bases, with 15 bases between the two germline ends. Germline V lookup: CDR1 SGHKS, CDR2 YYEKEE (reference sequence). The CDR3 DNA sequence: TGTGCCAGCAGCTTGTTCGGCCCTAAGAGGTACGAGCAGTACTTC. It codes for CASSLFGPKRYEQYF.

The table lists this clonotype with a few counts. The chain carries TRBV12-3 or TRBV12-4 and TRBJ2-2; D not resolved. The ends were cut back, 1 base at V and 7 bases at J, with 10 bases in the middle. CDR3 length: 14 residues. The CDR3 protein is CASSLGDQGGELFF. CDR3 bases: TGTGCCAGCAGTTTAGGTGACCAAGGCGGGGAGCTGTTTTTT.

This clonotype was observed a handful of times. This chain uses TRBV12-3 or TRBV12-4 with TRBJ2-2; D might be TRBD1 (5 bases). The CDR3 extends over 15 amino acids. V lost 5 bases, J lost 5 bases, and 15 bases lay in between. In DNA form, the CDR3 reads TGTGCCAGCAGTCCTTCGACAGCGATAACCGGGGAGCTGTTTTTT. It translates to CASSPSTAITGELFF.

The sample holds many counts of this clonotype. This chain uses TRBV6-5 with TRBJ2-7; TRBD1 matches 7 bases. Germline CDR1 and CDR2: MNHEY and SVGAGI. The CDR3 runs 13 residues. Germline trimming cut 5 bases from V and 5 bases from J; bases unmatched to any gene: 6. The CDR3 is CASSLRTGDEQYF. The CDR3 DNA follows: TGTGCCAGCAGTCTCCGAACAGGGGACGAGCAGTACTTC.

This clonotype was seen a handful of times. The chain's CDR3 is CASSYFGSPLHF. In DNA form, the CDR3 reads TGTGCCAGCAGTTACTTTGGTTCACCCCTCCACTTT. The chain has TRBV6-5 and TRBJ1-6, with D uncertain. The CDR3 is 12 amino acids. Trimming pared 1 base from V and 9 bases from J, leaving 4 bases between. Germline V gene sequence: CDR1 MNHEY, CDR2 SVGAGI.

The CDR3 nucleotides read TGTGCCAGCAGCGGTTTACTAGGGGGCACTGAAGCTTTCTTT. Its translation: CASSGLLGGTEAFF. The chain recombines TRBV2 with TRBJ1-1; tentative D call: TRBD1 (6 bases). Germline CDR1 is SNHLY and CDR2 is FYNNEI. The CDR3 totals 14 residues. The V end lost 6 bases, the J end lost 4 bases, and 15 bases lay between the germline ends. The full variable domain, with the rest looked up from reference TRBV2 and TRBJ1-1, is EPEVTQTPSHQVTQMGQEVILRCVPISNHLYFYWYRQILGQKVEFLVSFYNNEISEKSEIFDDQFSVERPDGSNFTLKIRSTKLEDSAMYFCASSGLLGGTEAFFGQGTRLTVV.

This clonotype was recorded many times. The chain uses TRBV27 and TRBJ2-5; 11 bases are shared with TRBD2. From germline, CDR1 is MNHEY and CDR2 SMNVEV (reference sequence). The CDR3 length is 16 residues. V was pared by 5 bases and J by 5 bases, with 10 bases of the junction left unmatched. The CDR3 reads CASSSPSGRSRETQYF. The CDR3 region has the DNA TGTGCCAGCAGTAGCCCTAGCGGGAGGTCCAGGGAGACCCAGTACTTC.

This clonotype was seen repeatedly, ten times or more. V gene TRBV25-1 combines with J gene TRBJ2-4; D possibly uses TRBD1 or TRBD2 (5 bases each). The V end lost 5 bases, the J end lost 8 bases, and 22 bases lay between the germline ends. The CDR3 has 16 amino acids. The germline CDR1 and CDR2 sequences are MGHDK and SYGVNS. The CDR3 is CASSPPPAGWTDIQYF. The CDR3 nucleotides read TGTGCCAGCAGTCCCCCCCCGGCAGGGTGGACTGACATTCAGTACTTC.

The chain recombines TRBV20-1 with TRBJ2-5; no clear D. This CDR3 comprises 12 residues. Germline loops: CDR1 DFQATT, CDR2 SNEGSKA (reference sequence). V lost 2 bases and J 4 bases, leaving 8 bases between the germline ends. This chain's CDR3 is CSARFGPETQYF. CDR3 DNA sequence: TGCAGTGCTAGATTCGGGCCAGAGACCCAGTACTTC.

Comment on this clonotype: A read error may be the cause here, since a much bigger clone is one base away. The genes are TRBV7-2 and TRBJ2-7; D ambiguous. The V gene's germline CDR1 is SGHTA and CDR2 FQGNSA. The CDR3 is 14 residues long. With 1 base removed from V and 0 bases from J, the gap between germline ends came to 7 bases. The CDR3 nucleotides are TGTGCCAGCAGCTTAGAATATCACTCCTACGAGCAGTACTTC. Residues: CASSLEYHSYEQYF.

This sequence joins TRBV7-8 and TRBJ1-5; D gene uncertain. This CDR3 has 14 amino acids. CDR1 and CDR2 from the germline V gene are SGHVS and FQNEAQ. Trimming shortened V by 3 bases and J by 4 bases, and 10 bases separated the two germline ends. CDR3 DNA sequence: TGTGCCAGCAGCTTGTCGCGGGCAAATCAGCCCCAGCATTTT. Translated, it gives CASSLSRANQPQHF.

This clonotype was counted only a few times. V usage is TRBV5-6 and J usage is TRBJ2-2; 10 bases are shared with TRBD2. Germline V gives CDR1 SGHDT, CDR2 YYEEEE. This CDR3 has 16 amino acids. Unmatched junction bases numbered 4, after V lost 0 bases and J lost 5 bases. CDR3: CASSLELAGETGELFF. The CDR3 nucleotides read TGTGCCAGCAGCTTGGAGCTAGCGGGAGAAACCGGGGAGCTGTTTTTT.

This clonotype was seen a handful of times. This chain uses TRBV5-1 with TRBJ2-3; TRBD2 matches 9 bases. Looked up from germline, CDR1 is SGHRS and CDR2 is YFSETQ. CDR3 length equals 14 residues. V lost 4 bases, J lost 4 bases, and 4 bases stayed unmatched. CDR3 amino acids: CASSAGTSSDTQYF. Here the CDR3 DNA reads TGCGCCAGCAGCGCGGGGACTAGCTCAGATACGCAGTATTTT.

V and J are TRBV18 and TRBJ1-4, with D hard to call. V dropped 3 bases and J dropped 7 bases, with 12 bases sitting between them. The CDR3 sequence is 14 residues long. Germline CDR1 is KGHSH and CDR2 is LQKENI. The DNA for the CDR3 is TGTGCCAGCTCACCTCGACACGGCGTTGAAAAACTGTTTTTT. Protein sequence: CASSPRHGVEKLFF.

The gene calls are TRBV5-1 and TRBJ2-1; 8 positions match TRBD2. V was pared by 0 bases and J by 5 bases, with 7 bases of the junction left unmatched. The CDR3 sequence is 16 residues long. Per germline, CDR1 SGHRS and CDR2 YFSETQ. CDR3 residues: CASSLGASGPHNEQFF. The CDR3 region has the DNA TGCGCCAGCAGCTTGGGGGCTAGCGGGCCCCACAATGAGCAGTTCTTC.

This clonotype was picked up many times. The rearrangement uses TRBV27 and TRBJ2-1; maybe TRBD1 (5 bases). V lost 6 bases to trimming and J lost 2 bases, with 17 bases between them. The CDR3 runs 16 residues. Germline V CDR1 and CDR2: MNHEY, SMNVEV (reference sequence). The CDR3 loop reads CASRSGVGQAYNEQFF. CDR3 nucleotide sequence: TGTGCCAGCAGGTCCGGTGTGGGGCAGGCCTACAATGAGCAGTTCTTC.